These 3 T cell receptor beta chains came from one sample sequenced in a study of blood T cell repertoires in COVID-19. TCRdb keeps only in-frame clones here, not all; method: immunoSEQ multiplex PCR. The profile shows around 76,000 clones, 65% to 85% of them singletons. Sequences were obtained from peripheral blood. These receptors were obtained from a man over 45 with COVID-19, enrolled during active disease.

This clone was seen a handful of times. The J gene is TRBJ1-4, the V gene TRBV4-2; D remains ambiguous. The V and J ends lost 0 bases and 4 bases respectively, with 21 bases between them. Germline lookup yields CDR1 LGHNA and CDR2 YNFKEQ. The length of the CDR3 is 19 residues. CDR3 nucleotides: TGTGCCAGCAGCCAAGATATAGGTGGCGGGGAATTGGGTAATGAAAAACTGTTTTTT. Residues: CASSQDIGGGELGNEKLFF.

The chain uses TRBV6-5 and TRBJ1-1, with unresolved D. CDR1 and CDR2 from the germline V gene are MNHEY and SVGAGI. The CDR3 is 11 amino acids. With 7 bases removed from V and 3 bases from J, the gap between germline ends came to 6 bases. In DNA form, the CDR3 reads TGTGCCAGCACCTCCTACACTGAAGCTTTCTTT. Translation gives CASTSYTEAFF.

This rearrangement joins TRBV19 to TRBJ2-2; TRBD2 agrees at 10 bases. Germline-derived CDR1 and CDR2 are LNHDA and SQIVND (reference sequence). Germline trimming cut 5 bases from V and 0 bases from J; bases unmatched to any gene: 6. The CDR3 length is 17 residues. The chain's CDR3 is CASSAPTSGANTGELFF. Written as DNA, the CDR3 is TGTGCCAGTAGTGCCCCCACTAGCGGGGCGAACACCGGGGAGCTGTTTTTT.